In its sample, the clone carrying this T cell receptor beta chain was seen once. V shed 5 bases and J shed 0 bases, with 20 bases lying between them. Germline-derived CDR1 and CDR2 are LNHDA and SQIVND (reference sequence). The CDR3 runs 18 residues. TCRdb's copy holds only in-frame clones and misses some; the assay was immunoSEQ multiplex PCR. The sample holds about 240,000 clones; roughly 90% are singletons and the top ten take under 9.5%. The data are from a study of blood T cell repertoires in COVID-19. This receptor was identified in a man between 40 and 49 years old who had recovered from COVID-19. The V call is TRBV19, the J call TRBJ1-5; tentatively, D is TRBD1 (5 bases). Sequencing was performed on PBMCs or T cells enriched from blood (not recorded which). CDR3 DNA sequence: TGTGCCAGTAGTCCCCCCAGGGTTTTAAGCAATAGCAATCAGCCCCAGCATTTT. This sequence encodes CASSPPRVLSNSNQPQHF.